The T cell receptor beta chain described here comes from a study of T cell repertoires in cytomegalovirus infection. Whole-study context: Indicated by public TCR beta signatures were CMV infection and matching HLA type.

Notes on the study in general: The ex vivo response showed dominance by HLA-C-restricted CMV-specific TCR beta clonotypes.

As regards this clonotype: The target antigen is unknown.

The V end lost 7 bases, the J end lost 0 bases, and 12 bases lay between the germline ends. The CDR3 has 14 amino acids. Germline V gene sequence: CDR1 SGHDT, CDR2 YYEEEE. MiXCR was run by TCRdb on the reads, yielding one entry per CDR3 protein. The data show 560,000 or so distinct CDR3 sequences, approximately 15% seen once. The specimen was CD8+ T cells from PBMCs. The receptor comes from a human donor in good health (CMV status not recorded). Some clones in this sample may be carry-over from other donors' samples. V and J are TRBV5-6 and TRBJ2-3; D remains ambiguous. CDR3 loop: CASLQLPSTDTQYF. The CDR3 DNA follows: TGTGCCAGCTTACAGCTTCCTAGCACAGATACGCAGTATTTT.